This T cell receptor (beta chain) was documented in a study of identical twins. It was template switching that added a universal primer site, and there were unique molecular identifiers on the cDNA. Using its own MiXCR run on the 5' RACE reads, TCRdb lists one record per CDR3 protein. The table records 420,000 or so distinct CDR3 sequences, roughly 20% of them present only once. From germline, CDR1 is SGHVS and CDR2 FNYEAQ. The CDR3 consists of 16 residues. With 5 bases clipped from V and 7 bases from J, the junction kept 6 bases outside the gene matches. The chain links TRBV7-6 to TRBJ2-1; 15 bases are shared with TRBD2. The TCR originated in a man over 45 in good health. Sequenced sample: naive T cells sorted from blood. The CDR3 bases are TGTGCCAGCAGCCAGGGACTAGCGGGGGGAGGGAATGAGCAGTTCTTC. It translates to CASSQGLAGGGNEQFF. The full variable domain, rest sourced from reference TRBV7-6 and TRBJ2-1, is GAGVSQSPRYKVTKRGQDVALRCDPISGHVSLYWYRQALGQGPEFLTYFNYEAQQDKSGLPNDRFSAERPEGSISTLTIQRTEQRDSAMYRCASSQGLAGGGNEQFFGPGTRLTVL.